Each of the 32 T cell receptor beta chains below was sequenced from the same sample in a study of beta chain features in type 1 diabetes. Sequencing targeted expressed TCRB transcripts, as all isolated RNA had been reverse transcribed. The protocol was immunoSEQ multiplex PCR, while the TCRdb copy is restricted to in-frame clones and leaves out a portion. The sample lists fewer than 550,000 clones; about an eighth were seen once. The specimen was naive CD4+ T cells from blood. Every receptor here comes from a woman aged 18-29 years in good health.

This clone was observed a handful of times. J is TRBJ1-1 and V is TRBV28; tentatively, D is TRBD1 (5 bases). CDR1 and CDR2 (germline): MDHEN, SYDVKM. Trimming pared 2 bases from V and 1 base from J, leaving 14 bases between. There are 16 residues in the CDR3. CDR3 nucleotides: TGTGCCAGCAGTTTAATTAGCAGGGCGGGGAACACTGAAGCTTTCTTT. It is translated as CASSLISRAGNTEAFF. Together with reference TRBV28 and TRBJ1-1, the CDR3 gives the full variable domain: DVKVTQSSRYLVKRTGEKVFLECVQDMDHENMFWYRQDPGLGLRLIYFSYDVKMKEKGDIPEGYSVSREKKERFSLILESASTNQTSMYLCASSLISRAGNTEAFFGQGTRLTVV.

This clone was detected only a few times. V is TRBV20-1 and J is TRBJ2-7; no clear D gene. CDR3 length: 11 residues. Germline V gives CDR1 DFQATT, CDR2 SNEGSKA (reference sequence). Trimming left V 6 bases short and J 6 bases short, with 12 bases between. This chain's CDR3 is CSALLLGEQYF. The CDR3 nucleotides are TGCAGTGCCCTCCTCCTTGGCGAGCAGTACTTC.

CDR3 bases: TGCAGCGTGCCTAACAGGGGGCTCAACTATGGCTACACCTTC. Its protein product is CSVPNRGLNYGYTF. The chain joins TRBV29-1 to TRBJ1-2; 9 bases fit TRBD1. CDR3 length equals 14 residues. The V segment lost 6 bases and the J segment 2 bases; nucleotides outside the gene matches: 7. Germline CDR1 is SQVTM and CDR2 is ANQGSEA.

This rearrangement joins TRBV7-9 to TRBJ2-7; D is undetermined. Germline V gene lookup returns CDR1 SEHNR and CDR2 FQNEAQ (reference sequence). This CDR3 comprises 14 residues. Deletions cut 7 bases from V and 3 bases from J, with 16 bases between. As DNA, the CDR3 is TGTGCCAGCAACCGACATCCCGAGGACTACGAGCAGTACGTC. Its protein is CASNRHPEDYEQYV.

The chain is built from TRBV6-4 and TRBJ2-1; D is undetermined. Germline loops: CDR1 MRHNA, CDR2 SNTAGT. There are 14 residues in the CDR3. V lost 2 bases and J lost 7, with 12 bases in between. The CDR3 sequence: CASSDSSPWNEQFF. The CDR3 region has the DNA TGTGCCAGCAGTGACAGTTCCCCTTGGAATGAGCAGTTCTTC.

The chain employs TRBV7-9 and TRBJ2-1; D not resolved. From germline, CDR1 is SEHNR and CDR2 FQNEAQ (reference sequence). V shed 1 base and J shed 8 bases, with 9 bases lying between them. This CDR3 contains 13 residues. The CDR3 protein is CASSLGPRDEQFF. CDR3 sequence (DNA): TGTGCCAGCAGCTTAGGGCCCCGGGATGAGCAGTTCTTC.

The CDR3 loop is CASSLVGGGAITTQYF. CDR3 in DNA: TGTGCCAGCAGTTTAGTCGGCGGGGGGGCCATTACGACCCAGTACTTC. This chain joins TRBV27 and TRBJ2-5; TRBD2 agrees at 9 bases. This CDR3 is built from 16 residues. With 2 bases clipped from V and 7 bases from J, the junction kept 11 bases outside the gene matches. From germline, CDR1 is MNHEY and CDR2 SMNVEV (reference sequence).

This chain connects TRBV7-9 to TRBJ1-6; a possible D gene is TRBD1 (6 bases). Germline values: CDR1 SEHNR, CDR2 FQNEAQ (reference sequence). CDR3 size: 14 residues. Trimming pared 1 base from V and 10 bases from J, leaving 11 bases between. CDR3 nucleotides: TGTGCCAGCAGCTTAGAGACAGGAGTATCACCCCTCCACTTT. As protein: CASSLETGVSPLHF.

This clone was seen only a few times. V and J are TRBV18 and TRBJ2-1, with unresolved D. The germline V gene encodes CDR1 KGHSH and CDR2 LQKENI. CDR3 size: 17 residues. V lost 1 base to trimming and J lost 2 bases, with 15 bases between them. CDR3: CASSPQGVGVTYNEQFF. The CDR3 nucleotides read TGTGCCAGCTCACCACAGGGTGTGGGTGTAACCTACAATGAGCAGTTCTTC.

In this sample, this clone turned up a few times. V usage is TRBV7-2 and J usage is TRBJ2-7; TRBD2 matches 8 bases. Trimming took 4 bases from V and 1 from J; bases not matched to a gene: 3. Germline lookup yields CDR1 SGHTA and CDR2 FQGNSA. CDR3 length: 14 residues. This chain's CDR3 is CASSSIAGSYEQYF. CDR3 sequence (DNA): TGTGCCAGCAGCTCAATAGCGGGATCCTACGAGCAGTACTTC.

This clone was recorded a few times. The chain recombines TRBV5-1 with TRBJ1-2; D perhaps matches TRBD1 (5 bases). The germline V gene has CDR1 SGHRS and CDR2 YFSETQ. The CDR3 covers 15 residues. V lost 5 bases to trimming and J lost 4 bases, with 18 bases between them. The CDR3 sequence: CASSTDGTAGYGYTF. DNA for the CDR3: TGCGCCAGCAGTACTGATGGGACGGCAGGCTATGGCTACACCTTC.

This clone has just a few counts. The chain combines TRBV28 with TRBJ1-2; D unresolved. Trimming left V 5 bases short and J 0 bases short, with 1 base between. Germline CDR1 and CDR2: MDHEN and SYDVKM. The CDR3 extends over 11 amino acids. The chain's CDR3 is CASSTNYGYTF. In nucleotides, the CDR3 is TGTGCCAGCAGTACTAACTATGGCTACACCTTC.

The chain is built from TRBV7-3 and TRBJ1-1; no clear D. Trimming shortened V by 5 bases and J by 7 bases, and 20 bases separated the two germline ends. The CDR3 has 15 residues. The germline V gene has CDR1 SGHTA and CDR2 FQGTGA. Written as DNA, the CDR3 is TGTGCCAGCAGCCCCCACCTCGAGACTGCTCATGAAGCTTTCTTT. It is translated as CASSPHLETAHEAFF.

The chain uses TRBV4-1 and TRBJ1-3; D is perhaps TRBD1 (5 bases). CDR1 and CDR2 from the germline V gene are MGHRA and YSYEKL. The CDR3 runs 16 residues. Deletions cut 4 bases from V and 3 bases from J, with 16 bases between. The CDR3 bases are TGCGCCAGCAGCCCCTTAGGGCGGGGACGTGGAAACACCATATATTTT. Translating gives CASSPLGRGRGNTIYF.

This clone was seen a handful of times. CDR3 in DNA: TGTGCCAGCAGCTTAGGACCCCCGAACACTGAAGCTTTCTTT. It yields the protein CASSLGPPNTEAFF. V is TRBV7-2 and J is TRBJ1-1; D not resolved. Germline CDR1 and CDR2: SGHTA and FQGNSA. V lost 1 base to trimming and J lost 1 base, with 7 bases between them. The CDR3 covers 14 residues.

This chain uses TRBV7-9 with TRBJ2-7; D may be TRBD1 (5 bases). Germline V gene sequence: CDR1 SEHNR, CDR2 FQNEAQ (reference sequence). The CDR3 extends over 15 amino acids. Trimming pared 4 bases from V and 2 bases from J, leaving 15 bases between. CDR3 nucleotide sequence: TGTGCCAGCAGCTCCCTTAGACAGAAAACCTACGAGCAGTACTTC. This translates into CASSSLRQKTYEQYF.

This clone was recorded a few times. The CDR3 DNA follows: TGTGCCAGCAGCTCCCGAGGGTTCCGCTACGAGCAGTACTTC. Its protein is CASSSRGFRYEQYF. The chain joins TRBV7-2 to TRBJ2-7, with TRBD2 as a possible D gene (5 bases). The V end was cut by 4 bases, the J end by 3 bases, with 13 bases between. Germline CDR1 is SGHTA and CDR2 is FQGNSA. The CDR3 is 14 amino acids.

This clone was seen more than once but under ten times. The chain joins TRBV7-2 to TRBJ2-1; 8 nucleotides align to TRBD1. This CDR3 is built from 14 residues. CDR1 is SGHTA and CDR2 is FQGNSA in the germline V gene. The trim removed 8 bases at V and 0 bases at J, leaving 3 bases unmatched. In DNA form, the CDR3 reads TGTGCCAGCCGGACAGGGTCCTCCTACAATGAGCAGTTCTTC. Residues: CASRTGSSYNEQFF.

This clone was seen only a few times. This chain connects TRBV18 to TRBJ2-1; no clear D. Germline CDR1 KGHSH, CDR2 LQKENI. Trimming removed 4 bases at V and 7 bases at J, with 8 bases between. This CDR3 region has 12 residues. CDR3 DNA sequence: TGTGCCAGCTCACACGACTGGAATGAGCAGTTCTTC. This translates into CASSHDWNEQFF.

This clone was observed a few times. The CDR3 loop reads CASNFGTGFWKTNSPLHF. CDR3 nucleotide sequence: TGTGCCAGTAACTTCGGGACAGGGTTTTGGAAGACAAATTCACCCCTCCACTTT. V and J are TRBV19 and TRBJ1-6; TRBD1 agrees at 9 bases. The CDR3 extends over 18 amino acids. V lost 7 bases, J lost 7 bases, and 17 bases stayed unmatched. The germline V gene has CDR1 LNHDA and CDR2 SQIVND (reference sequence). The full variable domain, in which reference TRBV19 and TRBJ1-6 provide the parts outside the CDR3, is DGGITQSPKYLFRKEGQNVTLSCEQNLNHDAMYWYRQDPGQGLRLIYYSQIVNDFQKGDIAEGYSVSREKKESFPLTVTSAQKNPTAFYLCASNFGTGFWKTNSPLHFGNGTRLTVT.

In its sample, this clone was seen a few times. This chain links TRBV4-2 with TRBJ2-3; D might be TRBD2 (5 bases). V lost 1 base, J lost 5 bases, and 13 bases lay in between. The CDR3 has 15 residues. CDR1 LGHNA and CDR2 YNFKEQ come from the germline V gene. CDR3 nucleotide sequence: TGTGCCAGCAGCCAAGGGGTGGCGGCGGGAGATACGCAGTATTTT. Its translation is CASSQGVAAGDTQYF.

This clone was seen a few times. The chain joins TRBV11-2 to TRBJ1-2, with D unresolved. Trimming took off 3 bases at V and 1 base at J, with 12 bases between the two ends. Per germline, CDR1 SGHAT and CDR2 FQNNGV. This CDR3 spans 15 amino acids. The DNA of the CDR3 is TGTGCCAGCAGCTTGAGACGGACGGATAACTATGGCTACACCTTC. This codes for CASSLRRTDNYGYTF.

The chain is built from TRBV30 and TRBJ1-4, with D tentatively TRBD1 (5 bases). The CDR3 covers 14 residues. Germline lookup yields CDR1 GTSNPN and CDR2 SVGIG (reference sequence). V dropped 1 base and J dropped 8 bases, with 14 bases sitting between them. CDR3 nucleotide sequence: TGTGCCTGGAGTGGAGGGGAGGTTTGGGAAAAACTGTTTTTT. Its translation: CAWSGGEVWEKLFF.

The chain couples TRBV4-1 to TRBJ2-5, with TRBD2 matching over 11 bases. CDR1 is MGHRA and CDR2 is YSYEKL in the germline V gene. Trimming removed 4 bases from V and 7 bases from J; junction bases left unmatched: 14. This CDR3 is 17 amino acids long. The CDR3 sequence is CASSPGLAGVIMGTQYF. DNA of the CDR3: TGCGCCAGCAGCCCCGGACTAGCGGGCGTAATCATGGGGACCCAGTACTTC.

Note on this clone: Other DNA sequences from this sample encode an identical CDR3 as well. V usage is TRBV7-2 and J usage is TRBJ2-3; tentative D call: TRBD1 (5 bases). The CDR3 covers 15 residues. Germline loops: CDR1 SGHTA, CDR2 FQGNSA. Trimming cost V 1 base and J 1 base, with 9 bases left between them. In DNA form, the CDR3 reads TGTGCCAGCAGCTTAGGACAGCCTGGCACAGATACGCAGTATTTT. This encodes CASSLGQPGTDTQYF.

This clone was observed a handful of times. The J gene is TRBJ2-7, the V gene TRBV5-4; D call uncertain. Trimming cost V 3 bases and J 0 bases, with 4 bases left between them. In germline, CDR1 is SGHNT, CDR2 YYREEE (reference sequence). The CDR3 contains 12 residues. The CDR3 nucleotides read TGTGCCAGCAGCTCGAGCTCCTACGAGCAGTACGTC. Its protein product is CASSSSSYEQYV.

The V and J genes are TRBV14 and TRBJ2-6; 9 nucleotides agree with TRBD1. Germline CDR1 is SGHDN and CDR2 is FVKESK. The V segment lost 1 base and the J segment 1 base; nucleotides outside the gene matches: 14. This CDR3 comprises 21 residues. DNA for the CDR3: TGTGCCAGCAGCCAAGGTCTCGCGAAGGGACAGGGCCGATCTGGGGCCAACGTCCTGACTTTC. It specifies CASSQGLAKGQGRSGANVLTF. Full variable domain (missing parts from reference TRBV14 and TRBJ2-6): EAGVTQFPSHSVIEKGQTVTLRCDPISGHDNLYWYRRVMGKEIKFLLHFVKESKQDESGMPNNRFLAERTGGTYSTLKVQPAELEDSGVYFCASSQGLAKGQGRSGANVLTFGAGSRLTVL.

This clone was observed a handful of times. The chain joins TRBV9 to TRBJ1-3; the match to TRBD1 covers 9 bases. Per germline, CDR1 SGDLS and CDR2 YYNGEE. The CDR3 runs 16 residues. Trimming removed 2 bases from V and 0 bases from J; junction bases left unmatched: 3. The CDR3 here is CASSVGQGDSGNTIYF. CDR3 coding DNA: TGTGCCAGCAGCGTGGGACAGGGAGACTCTGGAAACACCATATATTTT.

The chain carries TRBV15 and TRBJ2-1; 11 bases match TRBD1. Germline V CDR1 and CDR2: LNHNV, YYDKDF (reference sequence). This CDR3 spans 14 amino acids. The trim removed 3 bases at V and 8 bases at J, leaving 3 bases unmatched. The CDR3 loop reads CATSRDRGLYEQFF. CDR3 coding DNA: TGTGCCACCAGCAGGGACAGGGGGCTGTATGAGCAGTTCTTC.

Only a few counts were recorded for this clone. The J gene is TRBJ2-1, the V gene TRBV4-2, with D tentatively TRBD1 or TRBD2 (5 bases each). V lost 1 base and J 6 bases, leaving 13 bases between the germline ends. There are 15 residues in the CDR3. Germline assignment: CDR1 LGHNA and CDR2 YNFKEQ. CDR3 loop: CASSQVDRDVNEQFF. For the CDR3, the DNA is TGTGCCAGCAGCCAAGTGGACCGGGACGTCAATGAGCAGTTCTTC.

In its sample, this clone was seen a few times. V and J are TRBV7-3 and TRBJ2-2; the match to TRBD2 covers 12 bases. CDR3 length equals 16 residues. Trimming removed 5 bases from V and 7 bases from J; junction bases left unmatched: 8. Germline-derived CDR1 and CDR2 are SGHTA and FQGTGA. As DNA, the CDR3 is TGTGCCAGCAGCCCATCTAGCGGGAGGGCCGGCGGGGAGCTGTTTTTT. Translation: CASSPSSGRAGGELFF.

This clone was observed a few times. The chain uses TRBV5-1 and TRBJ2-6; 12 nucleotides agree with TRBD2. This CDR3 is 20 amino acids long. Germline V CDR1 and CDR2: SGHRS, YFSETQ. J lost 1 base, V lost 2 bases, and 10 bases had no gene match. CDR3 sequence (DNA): TGCGCCAGCAGCTTTAGACTAGCGGGGGCGTCTACATCTGGGGCCAACGTCCTGACTTTC. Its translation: CASSFRLAGASTSGANVLTF.